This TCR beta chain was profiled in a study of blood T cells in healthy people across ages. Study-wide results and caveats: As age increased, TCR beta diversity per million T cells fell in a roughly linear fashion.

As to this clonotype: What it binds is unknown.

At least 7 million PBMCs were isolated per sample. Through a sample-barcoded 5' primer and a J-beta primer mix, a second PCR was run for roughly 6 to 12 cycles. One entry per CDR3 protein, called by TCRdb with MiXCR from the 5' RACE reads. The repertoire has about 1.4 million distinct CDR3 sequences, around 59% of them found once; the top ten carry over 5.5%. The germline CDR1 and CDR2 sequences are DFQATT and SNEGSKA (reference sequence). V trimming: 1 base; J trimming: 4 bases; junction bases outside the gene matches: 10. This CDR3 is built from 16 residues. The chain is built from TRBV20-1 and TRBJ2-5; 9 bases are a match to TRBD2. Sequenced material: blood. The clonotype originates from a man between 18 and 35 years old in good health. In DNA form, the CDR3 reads TGCAGTGCTAGAGGCGGGGGGGCAAAGGGACGAGAGACCCAGTACTTC. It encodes CSARGGGAKGRETQYF.